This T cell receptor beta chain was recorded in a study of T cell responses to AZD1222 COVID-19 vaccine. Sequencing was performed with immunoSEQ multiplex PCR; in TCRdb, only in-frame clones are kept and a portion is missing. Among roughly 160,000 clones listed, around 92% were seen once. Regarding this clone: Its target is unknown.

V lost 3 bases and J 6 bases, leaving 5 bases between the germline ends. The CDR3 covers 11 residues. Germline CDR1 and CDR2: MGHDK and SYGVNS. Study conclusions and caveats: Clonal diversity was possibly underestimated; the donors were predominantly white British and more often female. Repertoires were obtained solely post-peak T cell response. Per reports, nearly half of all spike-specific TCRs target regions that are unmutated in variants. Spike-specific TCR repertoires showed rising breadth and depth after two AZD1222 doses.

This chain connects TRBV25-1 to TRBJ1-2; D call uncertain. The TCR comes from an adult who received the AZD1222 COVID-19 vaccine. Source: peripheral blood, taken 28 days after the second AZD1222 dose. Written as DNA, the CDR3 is TGTGCCAGCAGTGACCCCCATGGCTACACCTTC. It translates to CASSDPHGYTF.